Each of the 7 T cell receptor beta chains below was sequenced from the same sample in a study of Ad26.COV2.S vaccination and SARS-CoV-2 variants. The treatment: around 19 received Ad26.COV2.S at low or high dose, single or two shots; several received placebo; per-sample allocation not given. Sampling was performed 63 days after the first vaccine or placebo injection. The assay was immunoSEQ multiplex PCR, and TCRdb's table has in-frame clones only and misses some. The profile shows about 390,000 clones, 80% to 90% of them singletons. This specimen was peripheral blood, taken in a trial of Ad26.COV2.S vaccine versus placebo. The receptors originated from a person between 18 and 59 years old who received the Ad26.COV2.S COVID-19 vaccine or a placebo.

In this sample, this clone turned up once. The V call is TRBV4-3, the J call TRBJ2-7; D may be TRBD1 (6 bases). Trimming left V 2 bases short and J 5 bases short, with 22 bases between. The CDR3 is 17 amino acids. Germline-derived CDR1 and CDR2 are LGHNA and YSLEER. The CDR3 sequence: CASSQRGPGQISNEQYF. CDR3 nucleotide sequence: TGCGCCAGCAGCCAACGTGGACCGGGACAAATATCCAACGAGCAGTACTTC.

The rearrangement uses TRBV19 and TRBJ1-2, with D tentatively TRBD1 (5 bases). CDR1 LNHDA and CDR2 SQIVND come from the germline V gene (reference sequence). The CDR3 is 16 amino acids. V was cut by 6 bases and J by 2 bases, with 19 bases left in between. The DNA of the CDR3 is TGTGCCAGTAGGGGAGCCCTGAGGGGAAGAAACTATGGCTACACCTTC. It is translated as CASRGALRGRNYGYTF.

The CDR3 sequence: CASSVGTPNSPLHF. The CDR3 DNA reads as TGCGCCAGCAGCGTCGGGACGCCGAATTCACCCCTCCACTTT. The chain is built from TRBV5-1 and TRBJ1-6; TRBD1 is a possible D gene (5 bases). Between the trimmed V and J ends, which lost 4 bases and 7 bases, there was a span of 12 bases. Looked up from germline, CDR1 is SGHRS and CDR2 is YFSETQ. CDR3 size: 14 residues. The full variable domain, in which reference TRBV5-1 and TRBJ1-6 provide the parts outside the CDR3, is KAGVTQTPRYLIKTRGQQVTLSCSPISGHRSVSWYQQTPGQGLQFLFEYFSETQRNKGNFPGRFSGRQFSNSRSEMNVSTLELGDSALYLCASSVGTPNSPLHFGNGTRLTVT.

The J gene is TRBJ1-5, the V gene TRBV19; 8 nucleotides match TRBD1. The V gene end was trimmed by 3 bases and the J gene end by 2 bases; junction bases not matched to a gene: 3. The CDR3 extends over 15 amino acids. Germline CDR1 and CDR2: LNHDA and SQIVND (reference sequence). CDR3 DNA sequence: TGTGCCAGTAGTATCAACAGGGGGGGCAATCAGCCCCAGCATTTT. It codes for CASSINRGGNQPQHF.

The chain links TRBV5-1 to TRBJ2-1; D might be TRBD1 (5 bases). CDR1 is SGHRS and CDR2 is YFSETQ in the germline V gene. Trimming removed 4 bases at V and 3 bases at J, with 23 bases between. This CDR3 has 18 amino acids. CDR3 in amino acids: CASSLGRLAGIGYNEQFF. The CDR3 nucleotides read TGCGCCAGCAGCCTTGGTCGTCTCGCAGGGATAGGCTACAATGAGCAGTTCTTC.

This clone was observed a single time. The V and J genes are TRBV3-1 (or the pseudogene TRBV3-2) and TRBJ2-3, with no clear D. V was shortened by 3 bases and J by 7 bases, with 5 bases between the two germline ends. Germline-derived CDR1 and CDR2 are LGHDT and YNNKEL (reference sequence). This CDR3 region has 11 residues. CDR3: CASSQGYTQYF. Here the CDR3 DNA reads TGTGCCAGCAGCCAGGGATATACGCAGTATTTT.

The rearrangement links TRBV10-2 to TRBJ1-1, with a weak D call TRBD1 (6 bases). This CDR3 has 14 residues. V was shortened by 2 bases and J by 0 bases, with 7 bases between the two germline ends. Germline CDR1 reads WSHSY; CDR2 reads SAAADI. This CDR3 reads CASSEGQMNTEAFF. The DNA of the CDR3 is TGCGCCAGCAGTGAGGGACAGATGAACACTGAAGCTTTCTTT.